Detailed here is one T cell receptor (beta chain). Its specificity is unknown. The record originates from a study of hypomethylating agent response in myelodysplastic syndrome. Germline V CDR1 and CDR2: MNHNS, SASEGT. The length of the CDR3 is 14 residues. Trimming removed 6 bases at V and 10 bases at J, with 16 bases between. Broader study findings: The cohort was small, with only 10 to 12 patients analyzed.

Sequencing used immunoSEQ multiplex PCR; TCRdb keeps in-frame clones, though not all of them. The profile shows about 7,200 clones, around 84% of them singletons. This specimen was bone marrow, taken before or after starting hypomethylating agent treatment for myelodysplastic syndrome (not recorded which). The chain joins TRBV6-1 to TRBJ1-6, with D uncertain. The source is a human donor with myelodysplastic syndrome. The CDR3 is CASRGPALESPLHF. In nucleotides, the CDR3 is TGTGCCAGCAGAGGCCCGGCTTTAGAATCACCCCTCCACTTT.